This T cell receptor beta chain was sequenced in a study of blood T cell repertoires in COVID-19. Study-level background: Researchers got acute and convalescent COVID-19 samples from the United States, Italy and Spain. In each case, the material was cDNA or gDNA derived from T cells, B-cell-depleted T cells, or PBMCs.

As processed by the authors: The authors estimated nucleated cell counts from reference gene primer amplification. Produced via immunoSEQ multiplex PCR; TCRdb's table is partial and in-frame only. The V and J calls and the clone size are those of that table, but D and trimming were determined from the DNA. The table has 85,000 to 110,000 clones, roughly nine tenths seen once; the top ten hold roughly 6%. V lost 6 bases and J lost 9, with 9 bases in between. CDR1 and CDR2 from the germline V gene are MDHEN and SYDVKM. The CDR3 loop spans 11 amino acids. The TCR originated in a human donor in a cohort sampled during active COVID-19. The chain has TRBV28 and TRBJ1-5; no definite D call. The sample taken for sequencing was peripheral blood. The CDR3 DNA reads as TGTGCCAGCAGCCTAGGAGGGCCCCAGCATTTT. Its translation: CASSLGGPQHF.